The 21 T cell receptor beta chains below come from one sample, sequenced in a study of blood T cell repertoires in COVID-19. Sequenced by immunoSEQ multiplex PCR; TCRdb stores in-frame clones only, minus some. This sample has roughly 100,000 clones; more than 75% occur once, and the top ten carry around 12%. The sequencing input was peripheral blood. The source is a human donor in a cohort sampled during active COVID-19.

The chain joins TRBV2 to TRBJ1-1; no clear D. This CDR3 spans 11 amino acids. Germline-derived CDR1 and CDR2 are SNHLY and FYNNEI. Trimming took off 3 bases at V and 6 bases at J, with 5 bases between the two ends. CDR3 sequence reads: CASSEASEAFF. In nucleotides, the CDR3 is TGTGCCAGCAGTGAGGCCTCTGAAGCTTTCTTT.

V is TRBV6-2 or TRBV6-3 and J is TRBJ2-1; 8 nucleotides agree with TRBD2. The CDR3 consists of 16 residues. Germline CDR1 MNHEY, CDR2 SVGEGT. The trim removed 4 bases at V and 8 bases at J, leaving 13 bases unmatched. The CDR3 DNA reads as TGTGCCAGCAGTTCCTTAGGGATAGCGGGGCACTATGAGCAGTTCTTC. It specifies CASSSLGIAGHYEQFF.

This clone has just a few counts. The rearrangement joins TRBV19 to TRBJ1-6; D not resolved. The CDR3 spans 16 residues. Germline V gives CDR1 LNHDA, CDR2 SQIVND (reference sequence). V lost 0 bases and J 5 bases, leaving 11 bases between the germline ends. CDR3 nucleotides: TGTGCCAGTAGTATAGACCCCGGACTGAATAATTCACCCCTCCACTTT. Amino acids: CASSIDPGLNNSPLHF.

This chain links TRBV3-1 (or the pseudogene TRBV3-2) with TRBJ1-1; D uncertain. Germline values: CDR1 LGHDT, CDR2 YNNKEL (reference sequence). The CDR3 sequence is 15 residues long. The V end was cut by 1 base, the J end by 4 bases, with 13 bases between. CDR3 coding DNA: TGTGCCAGCAGCCAAGGGGTTGGGAGCCTCACTGAAGCTTTCTTT. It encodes CASSQGVGSLTEAFF.

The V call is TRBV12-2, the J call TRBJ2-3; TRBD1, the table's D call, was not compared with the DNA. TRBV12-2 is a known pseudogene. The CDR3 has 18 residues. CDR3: CASRISDSGTDGTDTQYF. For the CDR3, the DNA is TGTGCAAGTCGCATTTCGGACTCCGGGACAGATGGCACAGATACGCAGTATTTT.

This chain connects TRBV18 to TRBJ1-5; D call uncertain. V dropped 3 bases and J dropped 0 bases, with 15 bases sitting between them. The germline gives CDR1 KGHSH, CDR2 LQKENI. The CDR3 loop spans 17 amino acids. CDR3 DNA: TGTGCCAGCTCACCCTCGCCGGGGTCCCCTAGCAATCAGCCCCAGCATTTT. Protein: CASSPSPGSPSNQPQHF.

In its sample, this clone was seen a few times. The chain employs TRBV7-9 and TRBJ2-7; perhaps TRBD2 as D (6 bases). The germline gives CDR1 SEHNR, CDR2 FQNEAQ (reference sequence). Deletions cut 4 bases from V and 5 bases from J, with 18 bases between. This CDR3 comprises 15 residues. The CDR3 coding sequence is TGTGCCAGCAGCTCCGGGAGCCCCCGACGGAACGAGCAGTACTTC. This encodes CASSSGSPRRNEQYF.

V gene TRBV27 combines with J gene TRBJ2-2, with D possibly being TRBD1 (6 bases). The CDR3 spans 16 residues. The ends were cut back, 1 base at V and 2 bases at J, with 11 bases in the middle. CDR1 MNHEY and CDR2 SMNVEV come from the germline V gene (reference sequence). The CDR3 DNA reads TGTGCCAGCAGTTTATTCGGGACAACTAACACCGGGGAGCTGTTTTTT. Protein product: CASSLFGTTNTGELFF.

CDR3 amino acids: CASSYSGTGGNEKLFF. CDR3 sequence (DNA): TGTGCCAGCAGCTACTCCGGGACAGGGGGTAATGAAAAACTGTTTTTT. The V gene is TRBV7-9, the J gene TRBJ1-4, with 11 bases identical to TRBD1. With V trimmed by 4 bases and J by 4 bases, 5 bases remained unmatched. The CDR3 length is 16 residues. Germline loops: CDR1 SEHNR, CDR2 FQNEAQ (reference sequence).

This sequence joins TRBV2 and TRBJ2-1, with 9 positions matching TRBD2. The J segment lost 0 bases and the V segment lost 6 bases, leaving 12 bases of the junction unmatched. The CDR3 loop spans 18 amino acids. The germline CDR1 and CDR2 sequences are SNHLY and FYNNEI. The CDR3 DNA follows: TGTGCCAGCAGACCGAGGAGCGGGGGGCTAAGCTCCTACAATGAGCAGTTCTTC. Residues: CASRPRSGGLSSYNEQFF.

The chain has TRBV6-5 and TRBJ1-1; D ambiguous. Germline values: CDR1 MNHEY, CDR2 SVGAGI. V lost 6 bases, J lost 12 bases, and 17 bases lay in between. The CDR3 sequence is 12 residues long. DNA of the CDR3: TGTGCCAGCAGCGGGGAGGCAGGAAGGTCTTTCTTT. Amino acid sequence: CASSGEAGRSFF.

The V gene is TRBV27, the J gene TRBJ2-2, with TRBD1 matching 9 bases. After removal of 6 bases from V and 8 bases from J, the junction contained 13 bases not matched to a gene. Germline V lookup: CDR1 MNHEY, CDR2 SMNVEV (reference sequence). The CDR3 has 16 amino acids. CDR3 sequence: CASSQILTGGVGELFF. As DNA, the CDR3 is TGTGCCAGCAGCCAAATCCTGACAGGGGGGGTAGGGGAGCTGTTTTTT.

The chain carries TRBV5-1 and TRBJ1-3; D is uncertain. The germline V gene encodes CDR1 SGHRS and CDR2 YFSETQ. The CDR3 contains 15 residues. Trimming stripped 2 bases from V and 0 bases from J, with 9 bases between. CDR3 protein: CASSLTDDSGNTIYF. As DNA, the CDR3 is TGCGCCAGCAGCTTAACAGACGACTCTGGAAACACCATATATTTT.

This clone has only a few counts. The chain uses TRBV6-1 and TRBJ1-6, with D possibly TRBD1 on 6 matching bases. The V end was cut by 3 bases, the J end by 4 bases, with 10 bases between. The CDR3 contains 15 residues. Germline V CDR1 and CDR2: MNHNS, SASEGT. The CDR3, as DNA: TGTGCCAGCAGTGACCTGACAGGTTATAATTCACCCCTCCACTTT. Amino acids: CASSDLTGYNSPLHF.

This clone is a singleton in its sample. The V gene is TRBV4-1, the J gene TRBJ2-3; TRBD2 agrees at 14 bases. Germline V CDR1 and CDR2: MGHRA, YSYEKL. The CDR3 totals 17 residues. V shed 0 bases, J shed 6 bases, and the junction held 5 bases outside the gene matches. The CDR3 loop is CASSQDQTSGGADTQYF. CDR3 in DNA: TGCGCCAGCAGCCAAGATCAGACTAGCGGGGGGGCGGATACGCAGTATTTT.

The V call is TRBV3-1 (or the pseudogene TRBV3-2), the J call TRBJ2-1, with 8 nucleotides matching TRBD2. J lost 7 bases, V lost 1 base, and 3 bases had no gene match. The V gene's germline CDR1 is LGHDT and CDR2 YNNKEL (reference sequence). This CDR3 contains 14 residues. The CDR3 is CASSQAGLENEQFF. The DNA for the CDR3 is TGTGCCAGCAGCCAAGCGGGACTAGAGAATGAGCAGTTCTTC.

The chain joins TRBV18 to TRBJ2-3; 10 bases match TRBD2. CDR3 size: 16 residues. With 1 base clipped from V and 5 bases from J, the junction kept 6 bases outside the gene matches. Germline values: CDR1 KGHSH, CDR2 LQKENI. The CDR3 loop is CASSPRSGGAEDTQYF. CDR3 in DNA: TGTGCCAGCTCACCACGAAGCGGGGGGGCCGAAGATACGCAGTATTTT. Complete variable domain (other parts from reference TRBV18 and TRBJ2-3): NAGVMQNPRHLVRRRGQEARLRCSPMKGHSHVYWYRQLPEEGLKFMVYLQKENIIDESGMPKERFSAEFPKEGPSILRIQQVVRGDSAAYFCASSPRSGGAEDTQYFGPGTRLTVL.

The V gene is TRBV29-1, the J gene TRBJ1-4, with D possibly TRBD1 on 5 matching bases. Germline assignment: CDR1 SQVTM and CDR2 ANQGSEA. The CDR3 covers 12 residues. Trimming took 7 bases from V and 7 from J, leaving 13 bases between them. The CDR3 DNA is TGCAGCGGTGGACATTCAGGTGAAAAACTGTTTTTT. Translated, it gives CSGGHSGEKLFF.

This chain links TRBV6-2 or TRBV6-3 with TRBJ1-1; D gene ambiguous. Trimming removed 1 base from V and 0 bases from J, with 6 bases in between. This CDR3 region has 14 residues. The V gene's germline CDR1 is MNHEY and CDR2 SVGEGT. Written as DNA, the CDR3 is TGTGCCAGCAGTTACTTTGGAGTGAACACTGAAGCTTTCTTT. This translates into CASSYFGVNTEAFF.

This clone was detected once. The CDR3 bases are TGTGCCACCAGCAGAGATAAAAACGGGAATCAGCCCCAGCATTTT. This translates into CATSRDKNGNQPQHF. The chain employs TRBV15 and TRBJ1-5; D unclear. Germline V gene sequence: CDR1 LNHNV, CDR2 YYDKDF (reference sequence). The ends were cut back, 0 bases at V and 4 bases at J, with 10 bases in the middle. The CDR3 is 15 amino acids.

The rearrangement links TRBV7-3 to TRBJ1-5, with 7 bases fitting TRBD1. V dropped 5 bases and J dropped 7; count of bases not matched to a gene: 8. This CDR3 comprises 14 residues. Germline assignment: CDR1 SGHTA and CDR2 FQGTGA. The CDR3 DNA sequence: TGTGCCAGCAGCCCGGACAGGTCAGGACAGCCCCAGCATTTT. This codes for CASSPDRSGQPQHF.